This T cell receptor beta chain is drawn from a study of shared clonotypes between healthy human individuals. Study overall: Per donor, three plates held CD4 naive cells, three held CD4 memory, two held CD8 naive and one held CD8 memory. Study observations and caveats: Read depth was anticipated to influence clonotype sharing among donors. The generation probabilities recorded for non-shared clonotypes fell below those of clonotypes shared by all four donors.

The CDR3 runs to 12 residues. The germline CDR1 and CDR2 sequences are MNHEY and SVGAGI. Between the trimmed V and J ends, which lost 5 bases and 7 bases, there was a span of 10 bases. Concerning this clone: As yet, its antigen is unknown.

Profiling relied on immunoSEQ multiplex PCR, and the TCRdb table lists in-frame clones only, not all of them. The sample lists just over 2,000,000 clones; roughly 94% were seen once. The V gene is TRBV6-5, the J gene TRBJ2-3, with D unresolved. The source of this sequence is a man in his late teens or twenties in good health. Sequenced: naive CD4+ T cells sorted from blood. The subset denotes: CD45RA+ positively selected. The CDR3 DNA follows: TGTGCCAGCAGTGAAAACTCAAATACGCAGTATTTT. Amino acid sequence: CASSENSNTQYF.